The T cell receptor (beta chain) described here comes from a study of T cell responses to AZD1222 COVID-19 vaccine. The germline gives CDR1 ENHRY, CDR2 SYGVKD. Unmatched junction bases numbered 4, after V lost 7 bases and J lost 3 bases. The length of the CDR3 is 14 residues. Study-level points and caveats: Distributed over spike, vaccine-associated CD4 TCRs predominated at 160-218 and 743-854. Reportedly, close to half of spike-specific TCRs are directed against unmutated variant regions. It should be noted that donors were predominantly white British and more often female, and clonal diversity was possibly underestimated.

Libraries were prepared by immunoSEQ multiplex PCR; TCRdb keeps only in-frame clonotypes and omits some of them. The sample comprises about 140,000 clones, less than 95% of which are singletons, and about 5.9% rests with the top ten. As regards this clone: Its antigen is undetermined.

The gene calls are TRBV10-3 and TRBJ2-2, with TRBD2 identical over 8 bases. Sequences were derived from peripheral blood, sampled 28 days after the second AZD1222 dose. This TCR was recovered from an adult who received the AZD1222 COVID-19 vaccine. CDR3 amino acids: CAIKRERDTGELFF. The DNA for the CDR3 is TGTGCCATCAAGCGGGAGCGGGACACCGGGGAGCTGTTTTTT.